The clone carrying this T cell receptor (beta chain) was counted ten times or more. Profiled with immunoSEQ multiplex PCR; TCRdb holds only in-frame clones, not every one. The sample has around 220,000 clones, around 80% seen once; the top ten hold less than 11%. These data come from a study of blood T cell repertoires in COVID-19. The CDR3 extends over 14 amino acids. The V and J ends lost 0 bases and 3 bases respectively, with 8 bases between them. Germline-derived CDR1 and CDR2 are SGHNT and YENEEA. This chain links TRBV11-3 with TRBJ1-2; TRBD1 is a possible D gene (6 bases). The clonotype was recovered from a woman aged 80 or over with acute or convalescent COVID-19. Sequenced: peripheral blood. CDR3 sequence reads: CASSLEAGDYGYTF. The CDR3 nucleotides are TGTGCCAGCAGCTTAGAAGCAGGGGACTATGGCTACACCTTC.